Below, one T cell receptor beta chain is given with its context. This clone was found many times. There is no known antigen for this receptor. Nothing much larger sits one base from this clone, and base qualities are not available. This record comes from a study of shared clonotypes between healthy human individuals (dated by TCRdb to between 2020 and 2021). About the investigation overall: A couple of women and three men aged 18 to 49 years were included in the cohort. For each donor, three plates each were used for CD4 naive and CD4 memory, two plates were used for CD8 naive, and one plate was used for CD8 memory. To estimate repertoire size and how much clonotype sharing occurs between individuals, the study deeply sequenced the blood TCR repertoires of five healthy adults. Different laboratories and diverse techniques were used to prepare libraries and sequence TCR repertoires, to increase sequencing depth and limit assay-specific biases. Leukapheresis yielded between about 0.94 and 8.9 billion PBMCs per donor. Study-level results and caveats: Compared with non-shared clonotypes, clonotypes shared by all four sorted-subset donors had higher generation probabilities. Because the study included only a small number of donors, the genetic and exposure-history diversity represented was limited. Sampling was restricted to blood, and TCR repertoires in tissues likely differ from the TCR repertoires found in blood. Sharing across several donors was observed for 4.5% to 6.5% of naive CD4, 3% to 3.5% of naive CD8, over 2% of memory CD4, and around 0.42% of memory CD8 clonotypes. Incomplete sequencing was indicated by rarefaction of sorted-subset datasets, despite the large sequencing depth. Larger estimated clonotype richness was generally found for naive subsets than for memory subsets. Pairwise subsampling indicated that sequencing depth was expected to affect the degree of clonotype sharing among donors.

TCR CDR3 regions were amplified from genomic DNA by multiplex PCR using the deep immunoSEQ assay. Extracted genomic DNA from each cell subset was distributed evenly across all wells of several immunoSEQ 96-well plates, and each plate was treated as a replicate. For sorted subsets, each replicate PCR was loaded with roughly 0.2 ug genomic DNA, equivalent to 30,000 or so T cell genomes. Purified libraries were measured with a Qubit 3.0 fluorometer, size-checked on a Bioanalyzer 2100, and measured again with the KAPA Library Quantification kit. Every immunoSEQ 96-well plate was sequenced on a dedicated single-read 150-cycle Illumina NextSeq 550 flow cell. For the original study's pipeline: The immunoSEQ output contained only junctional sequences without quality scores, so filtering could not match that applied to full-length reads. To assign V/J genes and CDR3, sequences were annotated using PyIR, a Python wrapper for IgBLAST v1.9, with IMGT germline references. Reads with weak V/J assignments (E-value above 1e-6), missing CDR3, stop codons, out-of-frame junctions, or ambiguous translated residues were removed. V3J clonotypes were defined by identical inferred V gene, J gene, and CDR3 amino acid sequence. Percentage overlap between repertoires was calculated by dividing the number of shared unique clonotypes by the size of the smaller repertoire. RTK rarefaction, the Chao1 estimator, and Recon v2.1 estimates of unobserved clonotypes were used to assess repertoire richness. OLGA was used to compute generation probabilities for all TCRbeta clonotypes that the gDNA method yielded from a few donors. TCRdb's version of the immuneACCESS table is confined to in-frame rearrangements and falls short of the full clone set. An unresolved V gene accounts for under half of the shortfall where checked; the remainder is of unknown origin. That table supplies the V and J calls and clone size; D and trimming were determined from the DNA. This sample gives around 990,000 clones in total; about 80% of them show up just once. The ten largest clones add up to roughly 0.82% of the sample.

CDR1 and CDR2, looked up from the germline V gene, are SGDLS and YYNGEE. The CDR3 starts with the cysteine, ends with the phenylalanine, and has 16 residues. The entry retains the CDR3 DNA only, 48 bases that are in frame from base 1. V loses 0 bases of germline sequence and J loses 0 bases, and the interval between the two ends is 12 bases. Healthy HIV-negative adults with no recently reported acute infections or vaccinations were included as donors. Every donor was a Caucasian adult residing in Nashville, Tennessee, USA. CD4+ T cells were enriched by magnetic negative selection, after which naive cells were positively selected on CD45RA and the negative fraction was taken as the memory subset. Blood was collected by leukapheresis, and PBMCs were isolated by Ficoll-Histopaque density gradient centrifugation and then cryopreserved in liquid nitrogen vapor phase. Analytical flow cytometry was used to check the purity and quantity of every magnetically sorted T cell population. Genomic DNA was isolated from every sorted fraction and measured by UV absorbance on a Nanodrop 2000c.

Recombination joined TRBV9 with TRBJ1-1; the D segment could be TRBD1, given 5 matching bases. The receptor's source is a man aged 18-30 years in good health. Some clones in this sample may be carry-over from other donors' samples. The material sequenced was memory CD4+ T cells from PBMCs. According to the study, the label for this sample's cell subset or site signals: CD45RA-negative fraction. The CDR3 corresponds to CASSVEAGTMNTEAFF. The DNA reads TGTGCCAGCAGCGTAGAAGCAGGGACGATGAACACTGAAGCTTTCTTT.